What follows is one T cell receptor (beta chain) and its context. The sample originates from a study of blood T cell repertoires in COVID-19. The CDR3 runs 14 residues. Trimming at V came to 6 bases and at J to 1 base, leaving 5 bases not matched to a gene. Looked up from germline, CDR1 is MDHEN and CDR2 is SYDVKM. In terms of age and location, participants ranged from about 18 to 95 years and lived in about two dozen US areas. Donors were grouped by their self-reported clinical history. Someone with COVID-19 had been met by exposed participants within 2 weeks before study entry. In the study's own analysis: Counts of nucleated cells, estimated from reference gene primer amplification, were obtained. Profiling relied on immunoSEQ multiplex PCR, and the TCRdb table lists in-frame clones only, not all of them. The V and J calls and the clone size are those of that table, but D and trimming were determined from the DNA. The table includes around 270,000 clones, approximately 89% detected once.

The V gene is TRBV28, the J gene TRBJ1-2; 7 bases agree with TRBD1. This clonotype was obtained from a woman between 40 and 55 years old who had been exposed to COVID-19. Input material: PBMCs or T cells enriched from blood (not recorded which). CDR3 coding DNA: TGTGCCAGCAGCGGGACAGCTATTAACTATGGCTACACCTTC. Translation: CASSGTAINYGYTF.